These 5 T cell receptor delta chains came from one sample sequenced in a study of gamma-delta chains in newborns, infants, children. TCRdb re-called clones from the reads via CATT. The table lists 5,500 or so delta-chain clones, 1.9% of them singletons. The source material was blood. The receptors were gathered from a child who was a newborn, infant or young child, either healthy, febrile or measles-vaccinated (not recorded which).

Note on this clone: TCRdb records a much larger clone's protein for this DNA, with a difference at residue 10 that likely arises from a read error; the protein given is the translation of the DNA. This sequence joins TRDV2 and TRDJ3; 10 bases are shared with TRDD3. Germline V gene data show CDR1 as GEAIGNYY and CDR2 as EKD. The trim removed 1 base at V and 2 bases at J, leaving 4 bases unmatched. The CDR3 is 18 residues long. Here the CDR3 DNA reads TGTGCCTGTGACACTGGGGGATACAGCACCTGGGACACCCGACAGATGTTTTTC. The encoded protein is CACDTGGYSTWDTRQMFF.

As for this clone: A much larger clone differs from this one at a single base, so this may be a read error. The chain uses TRDV2 and TRDJ3, with D unclear. CDR3 size: 21 residues. CDR1 and CDR2 (germline): GEAIGNYY, EKD. Trimming took 0 bases from V and 2 from J, leaving 22 bases between them. CDR3: CACDTVQEYCGLTWDTRQMFF. The CDR3 nucleotides are TGTGCCTGTGACACCGTTCAAGAATATTGTGGGCTTACCTGGGACACCCGACAGATGTTTTTC.

This clone came up many times. One base away lies a much larger clone, so this may be a sequencing read error. This chain connects TRDV2 to TRDJ2, with D maybe TRDD3 (6 bases). V was trimmed by 1 base and J by 8 bases, leaving 13 bases between them. Germline CDR1 and CDR2: GEAIGNYY and EKD. The CDR3 runs to 14 residues. In DNA form, the CDR3 reads TGTGCCTGTGACACATGGGGGGACCTGGCACAACTCTTCTTT. Residues: CACDTWGDLAQLFF.

By share of the sample, this clone is medium-sized. CDR3 sequence: CACDTLLGDPPSSWDTRQMFF. The CDR3 DNA reads as TGTGCCTGTGACACGCTACTGGGGGACCCGCCCAGCTCCTGGGACACCCGACAGATGTTTTTC. The rearrangement joins TRDV2 to TRDJ3, with 9 nucleotides matching TRDD3. Germline V gives CDR1 GEAIGNYY, CDR2 EKD. The CDR3 extends over 21 amino acids. Trimming took 1 base from V and 0 from J; bases not matched to a gene: 12.

The sample holds a few counts of this clone. Possible read error: a much larger clone is one base away. The chain carries TRDV2 and TRDJ3; D possibly corresponds to TRDD3 (6 bases). Germline assignment: CDR1 GEAIGNYY and CDR2 EKD. The CDR3 has 19 amino acids. V dropped 0 bases and J dropped 0 bases, with 14 bases sitting between them. CDR3 amino acids: CACDTGYSQISWDTRQMFF. CDR3 nucleotides: TGTGCCTGTGACACCGGATACTCCCAAATCTCCTGGGACACCCGACAGATGTTTTTC.